These T cell receptor beta chains were read from a single sample in a study of shared clonotypes between healthy human individuals. Data came from immunoSEQ multiplex PCR; TCRdb stores just in-frame clones and leaves some out. Of nearly 1,000,000 clones in the sample, 70% to 85% were seen once. Sequencing was performed on memory CD4+ T cells sorted from blood. The source of these receptors is a man between 18 and 35 years old in good health. The CDR3 runs from the conserved cysteine through the conserved F or W. Fields, in order: CDR3 DNA, CDR3 protein, D gene, clone size, J gene, V gene. A D gene is named only where the DNA matches it firmly. Size values are once, few and many counts, or a class for expanded clones, and some rows have none.

TGTGCCAGCAGCCAGCAGGGGGGCACAGATACGCAGTATTTT CASSQQGGTDTQYF TRBD1 - TRBJ2-3 TRBV28
TGTGCCAGCAGTGAATCGGGGCTCGGGGCCAACGTCCTGACTTTC CASSESGLGANVLTF - - TRBJ2-6 TRBV2
TGTGCCAGCAGCTCCCCGAGCCTTGGGGAGCAGTACTTC CASSSPSLGEQYF - - TRBJ2-7 TRBV7-2
TGTGCCAGCAGACCATCCGCTGGGACGGGCTCTGGAAACACCATATATTTT CASRPSAGTGSGNTIYF - - TRBJ1-3 TRBV28
TGTGCCATCAGTGAAAGCGGGGCATCTAATGAAAAACTGTTTTTT CAISESGASNEKLFF - - TRBJ1-4 TRBV10-3
TGTGCCAGCAGCTCCCGGGACAGGGTATATATGAACACTGAAGCTTTCTTT CASSSRDRVYMNTEAFF TRBD1 - TRBJ1-1 TRBV5-6
TGTGCCAGCAGCTTGGAATTAGGGTTTAGCTACGAGCAGTACTTC CASSLELGFSYEQYF - - TRBJ2-7 TRBV5-4
TGCGCCAGCAGTGTGGGGGGGGCAGATACGCAGTATTTT CASSVGGADTQYF TRBD2 - TRBJ2-3 TRBV10-2
TGCGCCAGCAGCCAAGATTTAGGTCGAGGGACGGTCGATGGCTACACCTTC CASSQDLGRGTVDGYTF - - TRBJ1-2 TRBV4-3
TGTGCCAGCAGTGTAGGAGGAAGGAGGACTGGAAACACCATATATTTT CASSVGGRRTGNTIYF - - TRBJ1-3 TRBV2
TGCGCCAGCAGTCCTAGTAAGGCAGACCTACGGGAAAAACTGTTTTTT CASSPSKADLREKLFF - few TRBJ1-4 TRBV5-1
TGTGCCAGCAGTCAGACGACAGGAGGCTATGGCTACACCTTC CASSQTTGGYGYTF - - TRBJ1-2 TRBV28
TGTGCCAGCAGCTTAATAAGCGGGAGTATGAATACGCAGTATTTT CASSLISGSMNTQYF TRBD2 - TRBJ2-3 TRBV5-6
TGTGCCAGCAGGGGACAGGGTGGTGGAAACACCATATATTTT CASRGQGGGNTIYF TRBD1 - TRBJ1-3 TRBV9
TGTGCCAGCAGCGGAGGACCCAGGAGACTTTCCGGGGAGCTGTTTTTT CASSGGPRRLSGELFF - - TRBJ2-2 TRBV9
TGTGCCAGCAGCAAAGGCGGGGACGCTAATGAAAAACTGTTTTTT CASSKGGDANEKLFF - - TRBJ1-4 TRBV21-1
TGCGCCAGCAGCAGACAGGCGGATAATGAAAAACTGTTTTTT CASSRQADNEKLFF - few TRBJ1-4 TRBV5-1
TGTGCCAGCAGCAACTTTGGACAGCTCTATTCACCCCTCCACTTT CASSNFGQLYSPLHF - many TRBJ1-6 TRBV7-2
TGTGCCAGCAGTTCCCGAGGAGCAGGGGCTGGAAACACCATATATTTT CASSSRGAGAGNTIYF - - TRBJ1-3 TRBV27
TGCGCCAGCAACCAGGTGGGAGCGTCGTACGAGCAGTACTTC CASNQVGASYEQYF - - TRBJ2-7 TRBV10-2
TGTGCCAGCAGTTACGGCGAGTCCCGTAGCAATCAGCCCCAGCATTTT CASSYGESRSNQPQHF - - TRBJ1-5 TRBV6-5
TGTGCCAGCAGCACTGGTCAGGGCACAGATACGCAGTATTTT CASSTGQGTDTQYF - - TRBJ2-3 TRBV7-6
TGTGCCAGTAGTACCTCGGCGTCCCCCCCAACGGCCCTCCACTTT CASSTSASPPTALHF - - TRBJ1-6 TRBV19
TGTGCCAGTAGTATGTGGAACACTGAAGCTTTCTTT CASSMWNTEAFF - - TRBJ1-1 TRBV19
TGTGCCAGCTCGACCAACTCAGGGGTTGGGAACTCTAATGAAAAACTGTTTTTT CASSTNSGVGNSNEKLFF - - TRBJ1-4 TRBV18
TGTGCCAGCTCACCACCTAGGGGTTCTACCTACGAGCAGTACTTC CASSPPRGSTYEQYF - - TRBJ2-7 TRBV18
TGTGCCAGCGGGGGCTATGGCTACACCTTC CASGGYGYTF - - TRBJ1-2 TRBV2
TGTGCCAGCAGCGGGGACGGACAGGGTAGGGGCACCATATATTTT CASSGDGQGRGTIYF TRBD1 - TRBJ1-3 TRBV11-2
TGTGCCAGCAGCCTGGAGAGTTGGGCCACTGAAGCTTTCTTT CASSLESWATEAFF - few TRBJ1-1 TRBV9
TGTGCCAGCCTCCGGGGGGGCGGCAGTCAGCCCCAGCATTTT CASLRGGGSQPQHF - - TRBJ1-5 TRBV28
TGTGCCATCAGTGAACAGGGGCTCAATCAGCCCCAGCATTTT CAISEQGLNQPQHF TRBD1 - TRBJ1-5 TRBV10-3
TGCGCCAGCGGTAGGACTACGAGCTCCTACGAGCAGTACTTC CASGRTTSSYEQYF - - TRBJ2-7 TRBV4-3
TGCGCCAGCAGTGAAGGCTCAAGGGAAAATCAGCCCCAGCATTTT CASSEGSRENQPQHF - - TRBJ1-5 TRBV10-2
TGTGCCAGCCCCTACTACGAGCAGTACTTC CASPYYEQYF - - TRBJ2-7 TRBV27
TGTGCCAGCAGACTTGAGGGCGAGCAGTACTTC CASRLEGEQYF - - TRBJ2-7 TRBV11-2
TGTGCCAGCAGCTTCGGGCAGGGAGGGGTGGACGAGCAGTACTTC CASSFGQGGVDEQYF TRBD2 - TRBJ2-7 TRBV7-9
TGTGCCAGCAGCTTAGTAGGTGAATCGATTATAAATGAGCAGTTCTTC CASSLVGESIINEQFF - - TRBJ2-1 TRBV11-2
TGTGCTAGCAGCCCCGGTACGGGGGCGAACAATGAGCAGTTCTTC CASSPGTGANNEQFF - once TRBJ2-1 TRBV7-7
TGTGCCAGCAGCTTAGGGCCCGGGGGGTCCGGAAACACCATATATTTT CASSLGPGGSGNTIYF - few TRBJ1-3 TRBV7-2
TGCGCCAGCACATTTACAGGGGCGATAAGTGAAAAACTGTTTTTT CASTFTGAISEKLFF TRBD1 once TRBJ1-4 TRBV5-1
TGTGCCAGCAGCTCCCTCTTGACGACGGAACTCTATGGCTACACCTTC CASSSLLTTELYGYTF - once TRBJ1-2 TRBV7-9
TGCGCCAGCAGCCAAGCCCTACTAGCGGGATTGATGACCGGGGAGCTGTTTTTT CASSQALLAGLMTGELFF TRBD2 - TRBJ2-2 TRBV4-3
TGCGCCAGCAGTCAATCGAACGGGAGCGCAGATACGCAGTATTTT CASSQSNGSADTQYF - - TRBJ2-3 TRBV23-1
TGTGCCAGCAGTGAACAGGGGAGATTGAACACTGAAGCTTTCTTT CASSEQGRLNTEAFF - - TRBJ1-1 TRBV6-1
TGCGCCAGCAGCTTGGCCCTGGACAGAAAGAACACCGGGGAGCTGTTTTTT CASSLALDRKNTGELFF - few TRBJ2-2 TRBV5-1
TGTGCCAGCAGCTTGACAGGGATCCCTGGGGCCAACGTCCTGACTTTC CASSLTGIPGANVLTF TRBD1 few TRBJ2-6 TRBV7-9
TGTGCCAGCTCAGTCAACGGGAACACTGAAGCTTTCTTT CASSVNGNTEAFF - - TRBJ1-1 TRBV18
TGTGCCAGTACCGACGGCAACTATGGCTACACCTTC CASTDGNYGYTF - - TRBJ1-2 TRBV19
TGTGCCAGCAGTAAGGACCGAATGGCGGTGAACACCATATATTTT CASSKDRMAVNTIYF - - TRBJ1-3 TRBV2
TGTGCCATCAGTGAGTCGGGGGGGACTAGCGGGAGCTACAATGAGCAGTTCTTC CAISESGGTSGSYNEQFF TRBD2 - TRBJ2-1 TRBV10-3
TGCGCCAGCAGGGGGACGGGAGATACGCAGTATTTT CASRGTGDTQYF - once TRBJ2-3 TRBV10-1
TGTGCCAGCTCGCCCACGGGACAGGGCTTTGACGAGCAGTACTTC CASSPTGQGFDEQYF TRBD1 - TRBJ2-7 TRBV18
TGTGCCAGCAGCTTAGACGAAAAGGACTATGGCTACACCTTC CASSLDEKDYGYTF - few TRBJ1-2 TRBV7-8
TGCGCCAGCAGCCAATACCCTCTTGGAGGGAACGGGGGGGAGCTGTTTTTT CASSQYPLGGNGGELFF - once TRBJ2-2 TRBV4-3
TGTGCCAGCAGCCGGACTAGCACAGATACGCAGTATTTT CASSRTSTDTQYF - - TRBJ2-3 TRBV6-5